This section outlines one TCR beta chain sequence together with its context. Its antigen is still unknown. No much larger clonotype is one base removed from it; base qualities were not supplied. These data originate in a study of identical twins (dated by TCRdb to about 2016). For the study in its entirety: The study deep-sequenced TCR alpha and beta repertoires from monozygotic twins, unrelated adults of various ages and cord blood to test whether fetal clonotypes persist. Replicate twin experiments were performed at different times using different library preparation protocols to rule out contamination. Results the study describes overall, beyond this receptor: Because the same donors could not be followed over many years, conclusions were based on cross-sectional statistical analysis. Zero-insertion analyses could be partly confounded by invariant T cells such as MAIT and iNKT, although diverse VJ usage argued against such confounding for most clonotypes. Out-of-frame TCR alpha sharing in monozygotic twins was systematically underestimated by recombination models, whereas sharing between unrelated individuals was in agreement with the recombination models. Fewer insertions were carried by abundant cord blood beta clonotypes, a similar but weaker trend appeared in young adult naive repertoires, and no such trend appeared in memory repertoires. Compared with coincidental sharing between unrelated individuals, out-of-frame TCR alpha sequences shared between twins had an excess of sequences with low generation probability. The excess sharing between twins in beta out-of-frame sequences was weaker because fewer shared sequences reduced the signal-to-noise ratio.

The germline ends are 11 bases apart after V is trimmed by 4 bases and J by 0 bases. From a lookup of the germline V gene, CDR1 and CDR2 are SGHRS and YFSETQ. There are 15 amino acids in the CDR3, from cysteine to phenylalanine inclusive. CDR3 DNA only is kept here, 45 bases in frame from base 1. Library prep was done by 5' RACE. The sequencer listed for this sample is Illumina HiSeq 2000. A universal primer binding site was added through template switching, and the final cDNA carried a unique molecular identifier so that TCR cDNA molecules could be counted accurately. First-strand cDNA for TCR alpha and beta chains was synthesized from specific primers in the conserved constant-segment region. To control for contamination, each cDNA library was double barcoded with a SMART-Mk sample barcode plus Illumina barcodes. TruSeq adapter sequences, together with Illumina sample barcodes, were added in two successive PCR steps. The Illumina HiSeq platform was used with custom primers to sequence TCR alpha and beta cDNA libraries. In the authors' own workflow: MiGEC was used to process raw reads and extract unique molecular identifiers, and MiXCR was used to find CDR3 positions. Recombination models were inferred per individual with the repgenHMM and IGoR tools using an EM algorithm. Shared clonotypes were analyzed with the tcR package in R, and sharing was normalized by the product of cloneset sizes. To study raw recombination free of thymic and clonal selection effects, out-of-frame nonproductive sequences were analyzed. In TCRdb, the public reads were trimmed at Q25 with fastp and aligned with MiXCR, with productive beta chains retained. Here each entry gathers all rows of one CDR3 protein and keeps the most common genes and DNA. TCRdb, not the authors, supplied the V and J calls. Present in this sample are about 660,000 distinct CDR3 sequences, less than 10% of which were seen just once. The ten largest clones represent approximately 0.96% of the sample.

Every donor was a healthy Caucasian. Three pairs of female monozygotic twins, all aged about 18 to 30 years, made up the twin cohort. RNA for TCR libraries was isolated from peripheral blood mononuclear cells. These data were also reused for a study on yellow fever vaccine responses in identical twins. As noted in the second study: The T cell response to vaccination in identical twins was reported by the authors to appear partly convergent and partly personalized. In identical twins, the study followed T cell clones that responded to the vaccine with precision.

The sequencing sample was made of PBMCs. The sequence is built from TRBV5-1 and TRBJ1-3, and possibly TRBD1, on 5 matching bases. The TCR comes from a woman younger than 30 in good health. The CDR3 here reads CASSRDGSSGNTIYF. At the DNA level, the sequence is TGCGCCAGCAGCAGGGACGGAAGCTCTGGAAACACCATATATTTT.